The TCR beta chain described here comes from a study of blood T cell repertoires in COVID-19. The CDR3 consists of 15 residues. Germline V gene sequence: CDR1 SGHTS, CDR2 YDEGEE. Losses at the gene ends were 0 bases for V and 4 bases for J; bases not matched to a gene: 2. This table comes from immunoSEQ multiplex PCR, and its TCRdb copy is limited to in-frame clones, with some not included. The data contain some 340,000 clones, over 90% of them singletons. Sequencing used PBMCs or T cells enriched from blood (not recorded which). This clonotype was obtained from a woman aged 25 to 45 who had been exposed to COVID-19. The genes are TRBV5-8 and TRBJ1-3; TRBD1 matches at 9 bases. CDR3 DNA sequence: TGTGCCAGCAGCTTGGGGACAGGGGTCGGAAACACCATATATTTT. Translating gives CASSLGTGVGNTIYF.